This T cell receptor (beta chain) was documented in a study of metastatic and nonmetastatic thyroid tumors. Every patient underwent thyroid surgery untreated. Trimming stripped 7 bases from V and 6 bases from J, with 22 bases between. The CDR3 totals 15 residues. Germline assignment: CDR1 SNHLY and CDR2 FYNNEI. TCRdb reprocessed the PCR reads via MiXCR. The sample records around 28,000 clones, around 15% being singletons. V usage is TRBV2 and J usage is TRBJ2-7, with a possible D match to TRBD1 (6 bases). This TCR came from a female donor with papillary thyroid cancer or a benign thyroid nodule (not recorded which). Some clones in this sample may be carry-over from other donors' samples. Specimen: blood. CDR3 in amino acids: CASIKGQNSIAEQYF. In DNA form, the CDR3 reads TGTGCCAGCATCAAAGGACAGAACAGCATCGCCGAGCAGTACTTC.